The 4 T cell receptor beta chains below were found in one sample sequenced in a study of persistence of HIV-infected CD4 T cells. Cells were stimulated with overlapping HIV-1 Gag 15-mer peptides. Sorting of responding CD4+ T cells relied on upregulated CD40 ligand together with CD69. The antigens these receptors bind are not known. Sequencing used immunoSEQ version 4 in survey mode. Method: immunoSEQ multiplex PCR; TCRdb's copy keeps in-frame clones and lacks some. The sample carries 20,000 to 25,000 clones, about 74% recorded once. The specimen comprised CD4+ T cells sorted from PBMCs after approximately 19-hour stimulation, sampled from a patient who received antiretroviral therapy. The source is an adult man with HIV who was CMV-seropositive.

J is TRBJ1-2 and V is TRBV5-4; weak D call: TRBD1 (5 bases). Deletions cut 4 bases from V and 2 bases from J, with 12 bases between. CDR3 length: 14 residues. Germline lookup yields CDR1 SGHNT and CDR2 YYREEE (reference sequence). This chain's CDR3 is CASSREGFNYGYTF. CDR3 nucleotide sequence: TGTGCCAGCAGCCGAGAGGGGTTCAACTATGGCTACACCTTC.

In its sample, this clone was seen once. The J gene is TRBJ1-1, the V gene TRBV19, with D possibly TRBD1 on 6 matching bases. The V gene's germline CDR1 is LNHDA and CDR2 SQIVND (reference sequence). This CDR3 is built from 14 residues. V was shortened by 6 bases and J by 1 base, with 12 bases between the two germline ends. CDR3 amino acids: CASRIGGENTEAFF. The CDR3 bases are TGTGCCAGTAGAATCGGGGGCGAGAACACTGAAGCTTTCTTT. The full variable domain, rest sourced from reference TRBV19 and TRBJ1-1, is DGGITQSPKYLFRKEGQNVTLSCEQNLNHDAMYWYRQDPGQGLRLIYYSQIVNDFQKGDIAEGYSVSREKKESFPLTVTSAQKNPTAFYLCASRIGGENTEAFFGQGTRLTVV.

The chain employs TRBV4-1 and TRBJ1-6, with 7 bases lining up with TRBD1. The germline V gene has CDR1 MGHRA and CDR2 YSYEKL. V lost 0 bases and J lost 7; bases outside the gene matches: 0. The CDR3 covers 14 residues. CDR3 sequence (DNA): TGCGCCAGCAGCCAAGACAGGGGGAATTCACCCCTCCACTTT. Translated, it gives CASSQDRGNSPLHF.

J is TRBJ2-1 and V is TRBV19; tentatively, D is TRBD2 (6 bases). The CDR3 loop spans 15 amino acids. Germline V gene data show CDR1 as LNHDA and CDR2 as SQIVND (reference sequence). Trimming pared 3 bases from V and 2 bases from J, leaving 11 bases between. CDR3 loop: CASSITAGAYNEQFF. In nucleotides, the CDR3 is TGTGCCAGTAGTATTACAGCGGGTGCCTACAATGAGCAGTTCTTC.